The present TCR beta chain was sequenced within a study of breast tumors, draining lymph nodes, adjacent tissues. Using its own MiXCR run on the multiplex PCR reads, TCRdb lists one record per CDR3 protein. The table shows about 63,000 distinct CDR3 sequences, with roughly 50% occurring only once. Trimming took off 3 bases at V and 0 bases at J, with 15 bases between the two ends. Per the germline V gene, CDR1 is SNHLY and CDR2 is FYNNEI. The CDR3 has 16 residues. The receptor was derived from a female donor with breast cancer. Some clones in this sample may be carry-over from other donors' samples. The sequenced material came from breast tumor tissue. The J gene is TRBJ2-7, the V gene TRBV2; no clear D gene. This CDR3 is CASSDAVARSSYEQYF. CDR3 bases: TGTGCCAGCAGTGACGCTGTAGCCAGGAGCTCCTACGAGCAGTACTTC.